The clone carrying this T cell receptor (beta chain) was observed a handful of times. Its specificity is unknown. The data are from a study of T-cell memory formation after mild COVID-19. The CDR3 covers 16 residues. The germline V gene encodes CDR1 LGHNA and CDR2 YNFKEQ. Trimming cost V 4 bases and J 4 bases, with 16 bases left between them. General study points: CD4+ contracting clones were mainly CM and EM; CD8+ ones, EMRA. SARS-CoV-2 specificity was not confirmed for second-wave clones peaking on day 37. Later expanders leaned toward CD4+, whereas clones contracting from day 15 to 85 were balanced CD4/CD8.

Constant-segment-primed 5'RACE gave TCR alpha and TCR beta cDNA libraries with sample barcodes and UMIs. TCRdb re-called the 5' RACE reads through MiXCR, storing one row per CDR3 protein. Of around 470,000 distinct CDR3 sequences detected, 20% appear once; the ten largest clones hold 7.5% to 9.5%. The sequence was obtained from an adult woman who had mild COVID-19 (a few samples of this study predate the infection). Cell type and time point are not known. The sample was PBMCs or a T cell subset sorted from them (not recorded which). This chain uses TRBV4-2 with TRBJ2-2; a weak D match, TRBD2 (5 bases). The CDR3 coding sequence is TGTGCCAGCAGCCCTCTGGTGGGAGAGGGCACCGGGGAGCTGTTTTTT. Translating gives CASSPLVGEGTGELFF.